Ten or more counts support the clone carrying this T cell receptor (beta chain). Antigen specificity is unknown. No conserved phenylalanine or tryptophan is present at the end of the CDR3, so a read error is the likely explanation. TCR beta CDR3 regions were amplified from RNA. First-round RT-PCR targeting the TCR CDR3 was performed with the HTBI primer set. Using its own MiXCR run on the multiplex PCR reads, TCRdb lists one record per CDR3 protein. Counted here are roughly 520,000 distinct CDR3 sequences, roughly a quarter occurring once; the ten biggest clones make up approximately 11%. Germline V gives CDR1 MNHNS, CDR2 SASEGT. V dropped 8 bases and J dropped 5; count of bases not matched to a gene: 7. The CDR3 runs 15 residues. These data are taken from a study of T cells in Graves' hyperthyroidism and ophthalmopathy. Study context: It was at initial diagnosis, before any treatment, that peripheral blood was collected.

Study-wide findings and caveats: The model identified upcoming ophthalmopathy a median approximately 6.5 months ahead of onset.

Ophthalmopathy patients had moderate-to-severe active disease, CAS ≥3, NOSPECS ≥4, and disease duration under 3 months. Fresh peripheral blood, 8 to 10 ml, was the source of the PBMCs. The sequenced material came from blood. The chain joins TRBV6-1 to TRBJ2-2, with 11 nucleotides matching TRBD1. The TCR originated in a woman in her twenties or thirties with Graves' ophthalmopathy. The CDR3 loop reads CASGQGARETGELFS. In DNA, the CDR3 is TGTGCCAGCGGACAGGGGGCGAGGGAAACCGGGGAGCTGTTTTCT.